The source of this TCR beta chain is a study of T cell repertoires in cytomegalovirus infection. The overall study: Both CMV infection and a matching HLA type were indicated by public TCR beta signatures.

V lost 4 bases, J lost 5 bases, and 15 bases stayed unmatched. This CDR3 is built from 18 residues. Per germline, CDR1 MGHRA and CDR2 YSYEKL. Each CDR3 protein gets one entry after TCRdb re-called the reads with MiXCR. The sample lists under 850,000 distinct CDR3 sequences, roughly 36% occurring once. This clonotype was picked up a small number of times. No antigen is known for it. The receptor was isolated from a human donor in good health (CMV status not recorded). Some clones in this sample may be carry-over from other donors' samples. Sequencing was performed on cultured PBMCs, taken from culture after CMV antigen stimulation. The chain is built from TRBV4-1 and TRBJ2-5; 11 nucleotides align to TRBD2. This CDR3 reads CASSPETSGIFSGETQYF. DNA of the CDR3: TGCGCCAGCAGCCCCGAGACTAGCGGGATCTTCAGCGGGGAGACCCAGTACTTC.